This T cell receptor (beta chain) was sequenced during a study of cytomegalovirus exposure and HLA in healthy donors. The wider study: Earlier sequencing of approximately 180 million T cells yielded around 100 million unique TCR beta sequences.

Unrecorded immune exposures were likely, despite nominal health at sampling. The CDR3 contains 15 residues. Germline lookup yields CDR1 SGHRS and CDR2 YFSETQ. V lost 0 bases to trimming and J lost 5 bases; unmatched junction nucleotides: 6. Both 60 Vbeta primers and 13 Jbeta primers went into the PCR. Data came from immunoSEQ multiplex PCR; TCRdb stores just in-frame clones and leaves some out. The sample yields 180,000 or so clones, around 80% seen once. The material sequenced was PBMCs. The rearrangement joins TRBV5-1 to TRBJ2-5, with 8 bases matching TRBD1. The clonotype comes from a young woman in good health and CMV-seronegative. The CDR3 DNA reads TGCGCCAGCAGCTTGGAAGGGACAGGCAAGGAGACCCAGTACTTC. This encodes CASSLEGTGKETQYF.